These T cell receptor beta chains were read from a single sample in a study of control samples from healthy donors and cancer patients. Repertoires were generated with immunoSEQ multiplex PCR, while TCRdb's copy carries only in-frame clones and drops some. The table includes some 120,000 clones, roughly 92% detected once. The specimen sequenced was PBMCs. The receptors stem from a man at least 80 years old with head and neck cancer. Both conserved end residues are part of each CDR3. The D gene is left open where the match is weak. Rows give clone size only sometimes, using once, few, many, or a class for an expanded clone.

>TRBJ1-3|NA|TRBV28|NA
CASSLNLAGTGNTIYF
TGTGCCAGCAGTTTAAATTTGGCTGGAACTGGAAACACCATATATTTT
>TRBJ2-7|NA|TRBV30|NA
CAWSVRLRVHEQYF
TGTGCCTGGAGTGTACGACTCCGAGTCCACGAGCAGTACTTC
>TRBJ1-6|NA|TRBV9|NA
CASSVGGAGSPLHF
TGTGCCAGCAGCGTAGGAGGGGCTGGTTCACCCCTCCACTTT
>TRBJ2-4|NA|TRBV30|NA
CAWSVGGGANIQYF
TGTGCCTGGAGTGTAGGAGGGGGCGCAAACATTCAGTACTTC
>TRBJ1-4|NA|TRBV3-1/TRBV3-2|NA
CASSQGSANEKLFF
TGTGCCAGCAGCCAGGGAAGCGCTAATGAAAAACTGTTTTTT
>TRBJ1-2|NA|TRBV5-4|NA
CASSLRQGGHYGYTF
TGTGCCAGCAGCTTGCGGCAGGGAGGCCACTATGGCTACACCTTC
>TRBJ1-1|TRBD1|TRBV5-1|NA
CASSLGQHTEAFF
TGCGCCAGCAGCCTGGGACAGCACACTGAAGCTTTCTTT
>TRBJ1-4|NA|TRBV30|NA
CAWSGRSRNEKLFF
TGTGCCTGGAGTGGTAGGTCCCGTAATGAAAAACTGTTTTTT
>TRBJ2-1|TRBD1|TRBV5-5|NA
CASSPGQGKNEQFF
TGTGCCAGCAGCCCGGGACAGGGAAAAAATGAGCAGTTCTTC
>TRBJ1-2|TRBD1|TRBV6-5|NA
CASSPSGTGGDGYTF
TGTGCCAGCAGCCCATCTGGGACAGGGGGAGATGGCTACACCTTC
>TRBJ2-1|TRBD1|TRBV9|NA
CASSVYGTGAYNEQFF
TGTGCCAGCAGCGTTTACGGGACAGGGGCCTACAATGAGCAGTTCTTC
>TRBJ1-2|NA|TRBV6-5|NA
CASAVRGLNGYTF
TGTGCCAGCGCCGTCAGGGGATTAAATGGCTACACCTTC
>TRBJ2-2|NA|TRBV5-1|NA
CASSPVLRTLNTGELFF
TGCGCCAGCAGCCCGGTTTTACGGACTTTGAACACCGGGGAGCTGTTTTTT
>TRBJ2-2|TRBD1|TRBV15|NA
CATSRRTGGGTGELFF
TGTGCCACCAGCCGCAGGACAGGGGGGGGGACCGGGGAGCTGTTTTTT
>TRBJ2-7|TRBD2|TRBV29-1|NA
CSVGVGGVGYEQYF
TGCAGCGTAGGTGTGGGGGGGGTCGGCTACGAGCAGTACTTC
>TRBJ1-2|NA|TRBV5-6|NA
CASSLEVQGGYTF
TGTGCCAGCAGCTTGGAGGTCCAGGGCGGCTACACCTTC
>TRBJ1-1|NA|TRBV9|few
CASSVAGMNTEAFF
TGTGCCAGCAGCGTGGCAGGAATGAACACTGAAGCTTTCTTT
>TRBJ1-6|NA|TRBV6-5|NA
CASTPRGGNSPLHF
TGTGCCAGCACCCCTCGAGGGGGTAATTCACCCCTCCACTTT
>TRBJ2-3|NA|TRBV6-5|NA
CASLRVFADTQYF
TGTGCCAGCTTGAGGGTATTTGCAGATACGCAGTATTTT
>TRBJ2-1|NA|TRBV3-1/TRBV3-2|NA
CASSQVSGRRDNEQFF
TGTGCCAGCAGCCAAGTTTCAGGGCGTCGGGACAATGAGCAGTTCTTC
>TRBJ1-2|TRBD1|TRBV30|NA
CAWSWDSTNYGYTF
TGTGCCTGGAGTTGGGACAGCACGAACTATGGCTACACCTTC
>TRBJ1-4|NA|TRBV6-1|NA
CASSEFQTGSEKLFF
TGTGCCAGCAGTGAATTCCAGACAGGTAGCGAAAAACTGTTTTTT
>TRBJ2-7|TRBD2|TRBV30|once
CAWRGLAGVGIEQYF
TGTGCCTGGAGAGGACTAGCGGGAGTGGGGATCGAGCAGTACTTC
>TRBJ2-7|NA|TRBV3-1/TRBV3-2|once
CASSQEGLRASDNYEQYF
TGTGCCAGCAGCCAAGAAGGTCTACGGGCTAGCGATAACTACGAGCAGTACTTC
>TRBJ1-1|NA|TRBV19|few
CASSIVGGGTEAFF
TGTGCCAGTAGTATAGTCGGGGGGGGCACTGAAGCTTTCTTT
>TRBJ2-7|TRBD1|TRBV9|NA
CASSVEGQGGYEQYF
TGTGCCAGCAGCGTGGAAGGACAGGGAGGCTACGAGCAGTACTTC
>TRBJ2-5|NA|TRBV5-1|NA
CASSLADSILGETQYF
TGCGCCAGCAGCTTGGCGGACAGTATCTTAGGGGAGACCCAGTACTTC
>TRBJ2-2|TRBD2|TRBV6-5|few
CASKTSDVGELFF
TGTGCCAGCAAGACTAGCGATGTCGGGGAGCTGTTTTTT
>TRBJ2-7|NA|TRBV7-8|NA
CASSLEEGVKQYF
TGTGCCAGCAGCTTAGAGGAGGGCGTGAAGCAGTACTTC
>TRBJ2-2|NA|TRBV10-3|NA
CAISEGPGELFF
TGTGCCATCAGTGAAGGTCCCGGGGAGCTGTTTTTT
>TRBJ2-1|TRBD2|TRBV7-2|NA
CASTTKREGRDEQFF
TGTGCCAGCACTACCAAGCGGGAGGGCCGGGATGAGCAGTTCTTC
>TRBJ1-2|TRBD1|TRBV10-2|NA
CASSESTGLNYGYTF
TGCGCCAGCAGTGAGTCGACAGGGCTGAACTATGGCTACACCTTC
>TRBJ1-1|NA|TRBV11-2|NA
CASSLDTGWDTEAFF
TGTGCCAGCAGCTTAGATACGGGCTGGGACACTGAAGCTTTCTTT
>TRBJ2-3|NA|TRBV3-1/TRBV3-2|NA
CASSQAGRAVSGGRLDTQYF
TGTGCCAGCAGCCAAGCCGGCCGGGCTGTGAGTGGCGGGCGCTTAGATACGCAGTATTTT
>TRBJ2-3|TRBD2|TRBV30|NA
CAWSSGTSGGTDTQYF
TGTGCCTGGAGTTCCGGGACTAGCGGGGGGACAGATACGCAGTATTTT
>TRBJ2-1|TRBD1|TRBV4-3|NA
CASRPGTGGNNEQFF
TGCGCCAGCAGGCCCGGGACAGGGGGCAACAATGAGCAGTTCTTC
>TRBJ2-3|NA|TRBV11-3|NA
CASSRQGTDTQYF
TGTGCCAGCAGCCGACAGGGCACAGATACGCAGTATTTT
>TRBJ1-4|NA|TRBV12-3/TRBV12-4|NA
CASSYGPSEKLFF
TGTGCCAGCAGTTACGGGCCAAGTGAAAAACTGTTTTTT
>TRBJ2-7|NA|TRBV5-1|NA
CASSLTGYEQYF
TGCGCCAGCAGCCTGACAGGTTACGAGCAGTACTTC
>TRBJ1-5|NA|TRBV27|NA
CASSFRGNQPQHF
TGTGCCAGCAGTTTTAGAGGCAATCAGCCCCAGCATTTT
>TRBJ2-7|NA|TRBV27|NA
CASSSAGNSYEQYF
TGTGCCAGCAGTTCGGCCGGTAACTCCTACGAGCAGTACTTC